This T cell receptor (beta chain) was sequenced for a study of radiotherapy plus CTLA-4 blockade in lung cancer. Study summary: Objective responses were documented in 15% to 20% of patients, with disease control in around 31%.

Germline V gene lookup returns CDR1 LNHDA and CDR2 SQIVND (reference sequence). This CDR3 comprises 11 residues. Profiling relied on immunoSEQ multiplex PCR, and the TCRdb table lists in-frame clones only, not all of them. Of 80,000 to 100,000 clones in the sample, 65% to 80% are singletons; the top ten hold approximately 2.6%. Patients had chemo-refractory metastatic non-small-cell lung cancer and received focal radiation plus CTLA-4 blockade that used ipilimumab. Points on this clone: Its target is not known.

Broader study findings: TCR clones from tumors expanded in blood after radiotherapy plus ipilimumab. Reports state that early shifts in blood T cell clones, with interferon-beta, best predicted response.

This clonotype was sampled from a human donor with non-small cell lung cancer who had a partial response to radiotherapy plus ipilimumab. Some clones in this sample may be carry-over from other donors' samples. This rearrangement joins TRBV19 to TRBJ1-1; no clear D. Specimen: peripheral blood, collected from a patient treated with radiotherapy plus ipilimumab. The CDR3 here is CGSGENTEAFF. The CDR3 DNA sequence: TGTGGTTCCGGGGAGAACACTGAAGCTTTCTTT.